These T cell receptor beta chains were read from a single sample in a study of cytomegalovirus exposure and HLA in healthy donors. The method was immunoSEQ multiplex PCR; TCRdb's version includes in-frame clones alone and lacks a portion of them. The table has 100,000 to 120,000 clones, 65% to 80% seen once; the top ten hold roughly 2.9%. The specimen was PBMCs. The receptors were sampled from a woman between 55 and 75 years old in good health and CMV-seropositive. The CDR3 runs from the conserved cysteine through the conserved F or W. Each record gives: J gene, clone size, D gene, V gene, CDR3 DNA, CDR3 protein. D genes are given only for firm matches. Clone size is given for some rows only: seen once, a few or many times, or a class if the clone is expanded.

>TRBJ1-5|-|TRBD1|TRBV7-9
TGTGCCAGCAGCTTCTTCAATGGCGGACAGGGCGATCAGCCCCAGCATTTT
CASSFFNGGQGDQPQHF
>TRBJ2-7|-|-|TRBV5-6
TGTGCCAGCAGCGGCCAGATTGGGCCATTCTACGAGCAGTACTTC
CASSGQIGPFYEQYF
>TRBJ2-7|few|TRBD2|TRBV6-1
TGTGCCAGCAGCGAAGCGGGAGGGGCCTACGAGCAGTACTTC
CASSEAGGAYEQYF
>TRBJ1-2|-|-|TRBV19
TGTGCCAGTAATGCGGCTACCGCGGATTATGGCTACACCTTC
CASNAATADYGYTF
>TRBJ2-6|-|-|TRBV30
TGTGCCTGGAGTGGGAGCGGGGCCAACGTCCTGACTTTC
CAWSGSGANVLTF
>TRBJ1-1|-|-|TRBV6-6
TGTGCCAGCATGGGGGGCACTGAAGCTTTCTTT
CASMGGTEAFF
>TRBJ2-6|few|-|TRBV5-5
TGTGCCAGCAGCTTGGGGACTGCTGGTGGGGCCAACGTCCTGACTTTC
CASSLGTAGGANVLTF
>TRBJ1-3|few|-|TRBV6-5
TGTGCCAGCAGCCTCGGGGGTTCTGGAAACACCATATATTTT
CASSLGGSGNTIYF
>TRBJ2-1|-|TRBD2|TRBV7-2
TGTGCCAGCAGCGGAGGACTAGCGGGACTTGAGCAGTTCTTC
CASSGGLAGLEQFF
>TRBJ2-2|-|-|TRBV12-5
TGTGCTAGTGGTTTCATTTTACAGGCGAACACCGGGGAGCTGTTTTTT
CASGFILQANTGELFF
>TRBJ1-1|few|TRBD1|TRBV2
TGTGCCAGCAGTGGACAGGGTAAGACTGAAGCTTTCTTT
CASSGQGKTEAFF
>TRBJ1-5|few|-|TRBV6-6
TGTGCCAGCAATATTGAAGGAGGACAGCCCCAGCATTTT
CASNIEGGQPQHF
>TRBJ2-7|-|TRBD1|TRBV9
TGTGCCAGCAGCGTAGGGACAGGGGCCTACGAGCAGTACTTC
CASSVGTGAYEQYF
>TRBJ2-1|-|TRBD2|TRBV18
TGTGCCAGCTCACCAGCTAGCGGGAGGTGGATTCAGTTCTTC
CASSPASGRWIQFF
>TRBJ2-1|few|TRBD2|TRBV10-1
TGCGCCAGCAGTGAGTTTGGACTAGCGGGAGAGAATGAGCAGTTCTTC
CASSEFGLAGENEQFF
>TRBJ2-2|once|TRBD1|TRBV19
TGTGCCAGTAGTATTGGGACAGGGGGCGGGGAGCTGTTTTTT
CASSIGTGGGELFF
>TRBJ2-7|few|-|TRBV28
TGTGCCAGCAGTTTGCTAGGGGTCTACGAGCAGTACTTC
CASSLLGVYEQYF
>TRBJ1-1|-|-|TRBV2
TGTGCCAGCTCGTTGAGCAGAGACAAAGAAGCTTTCTTT
CASSLSRDKEAFF
>TRBJ2-7|-|-|TRBV18
TGTGCCAGCTCACCGGGCGGGGTCGAGCAGTACTTC
CASSPGGVEQYF
>TRBJ1-1|-|-|TRBV19
TGTGCCAGTAGTTCAGCGGGGGGCGCAAGCACTGAAGCTTTCTTT
CASSSAGGASTEAFF
>TRBJ1-2|-|TRBD1|TRBV2
TGTGCCAGCAGTGATCCAACAGGGGGCTGGCCCTATGAGCAGTCTTATGGCTACACCTTC
CASSDPTGGWPYEQSYGYTF
>TRBJ2-3|-|-|TRBV19
TGTGCCAGTAGTAGGGCCCCAGATACGCAGTATTTT
CASSRAPDTQYF
>TRBJ2-2|-|-|TRBV6-1
TGTGCCAGCAGTGACAGGGGATTCAACACCGGGGAGCTGTTTTTT
CASSDRGFNTGELFF
>TRBJ1-1|-|-|TRBV28
TGTGCCAGCAGTTTCGGTTACACTGAAGCTTTCTTT
CASSFGYTEAFF
>TRBJ1-1|few|-|TRBV10-3
TGTGCCATCAGTAAGACAGCCTTGAACACTGAAGCTTTCTTT
CAISKTALNTEAFF
>TRBJ1-2|-|TRBD1|TRBV28
TGTGCCAGCAGTTTACCGCATCACAGGGGTTACACCTTC
CASSLPHHRGYTF
>TRBJ1-2|-|-|TRBV6-1
TGTGCCAGCAGCTTAGCCTATGGCTACACCTTC
CASSLAYGYTF
>TRBJ2-5|once|-|TRBV19
TGTGCCAGTAGTCGGGAGTTCCCAGAAGAGACCCAGTACTTC
CASSREFPEETQYF
>TRBJ1-2|-|-|TRBV10-3
TGTGCCATCAGTGAATGGACAAGCGGGATGGGGGGCTACACCTTC
CAISEWTSGMGGYTF
>TRBJ2-3|-|TRBD2|TRBV7-2
TGTGCCAGCAGCTCGGGACTAGCGGGAGGGGTAGATACGCAGTATTTT
CASSSGLAGGVDTQYF
>TRBJ2-6|-|-|TRBV5-1
TGCGCCAGCAGCTTGGGAGGTTCTGGGGCCAACGTCCTGACTTTC
CASSLGGSGANVLTF
>TRBJ1-1|once|-|TRBV6-5
TGTGCCAGCAGTTACGATCTCGGGGGTGGGAGGACTGAAGCTTTCTTT
CASSYDLGGGRTEAFF
>TRBJ2-7|-|TRBD2|TRBV6-5
TGTGCCACTTCGGGAGGCTTGATAACCTACGAGCAGTACTTC
CATSGGLITYEQYF
>TRBJ2-2|-|-|TRBV5-1
TGCGCCAGCAGCTTATCGACCGGGAGTAGCGGGGAGCTGTTTTTT
CASSLSTGSSGELFF
>TRBJ2-3|-|TRBD1|TRBV5-1
TGCGCCAGCAGCTCGGGACAGGGGTATGGAGGCACAGATACGCAGTATTTT
CASSSGQGYGGTDTQYF